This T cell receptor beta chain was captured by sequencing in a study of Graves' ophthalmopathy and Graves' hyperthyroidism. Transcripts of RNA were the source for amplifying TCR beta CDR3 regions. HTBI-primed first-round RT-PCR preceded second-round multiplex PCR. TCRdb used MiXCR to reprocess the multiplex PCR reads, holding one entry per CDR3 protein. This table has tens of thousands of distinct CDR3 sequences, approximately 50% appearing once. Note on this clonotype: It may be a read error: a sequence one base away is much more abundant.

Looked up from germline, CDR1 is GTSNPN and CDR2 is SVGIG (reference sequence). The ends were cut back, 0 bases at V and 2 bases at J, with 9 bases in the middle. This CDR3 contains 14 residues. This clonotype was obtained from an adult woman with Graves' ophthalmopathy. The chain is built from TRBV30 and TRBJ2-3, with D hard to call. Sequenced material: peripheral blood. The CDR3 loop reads CAWSVEADTDTQYF. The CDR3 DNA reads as TGTGCCTGGAGTGTCGAGGCCGACACAGATACGCAGTATTTT.